Listed below are T cell receptor beta chains from one sample, sequenced in a study of blood T cell repertoires in COVID-19. Libraries were prepared by immunoSEQ multiplex PCR; TCRdb keeps only in-frame clonotypes and omits some of them. There are about 200,000 clones in the sample; 89% occur only once, and under 3% lies in the top ten. The sample comprised PBMCs or T cells enriched from blood (not recorded which). All receptors derive from a woman in her thirties or forties with acute COVID-19. Both conserved end residues are part of each CDR3. A D gene is named only where the DNA matches it firmly. Only some rows state a clone size, as once, few, many or a class for expanded clones.

CDR3aa: CSASLHSSYNEQFF
CDR3nt: TGCAGTGCTAGTTTGCATAGCTCCTACAATGAGCAGTTCTTC
j_gene: TRBJ2-1
d_gene: .
abundance: .
v_gene: TRBV20-1

CDR3aa: CASTAPDRGPETQYF
CDR3nt: TGTGCCAGCACCGCTCCGGACAGGGGGCCAGAGACCCAGTACTTC
j_gene: TRBJ2-5
d_gene: TRBD1
abundance: .
v_gene: TRBV2

CDR3aa: CASSSTGTGNEKLFF
CDR3nt: TGTGCCAGCAGTTCGACCGGGACAGGGAATGAAAAACTGTTTTTT
j_gene: TRBJ1-4
d_gene: TRBD1
abundance: .
v_gene: TRBV6-2/TRBV6-3

CDR3aa: CASSSTGRGSNQPQHF
CDR3nt: TGTGCCAGCAGTTCCACCGGGAGGGGAAGTAATCAGCCCCAGCATTTT
j_gene: TRBJ1-5
d_gene: .
abundance: .
v_gene: TRBV6-5

CDR3aa: CASSQDRASGDTDTQYF
CDR3nt: TGCGCCAGCAGCCAAGATAGGGCTAGCGGGGACACAGATACGCAGTATTTT
j_gene: TRBJ2-3
d_gene: TRBD2
abundance: .
v_gene: TRBV4-3

CDR3aa: CASVFLAGGGYTF
CDR3nt: TGTGCCAGCGTCTTTTTGGCCGGGGGTGGCTACACCTTC
j_gene: TRBJ1-2
d_gene: .
abundance: .
v_gene: TRBV19

CDR3aa: CASSLPPGLAGPYDSYEQYF
CDR3nt: TGTGCCAGCAGCCTCCCCCCGGGACTAGCGGGCCCGTACGATTCCTACGAGCAGTACTTC
j_gene: TRBJ2-7
d_gene: TRBD2
abundance: .
v_gene: TRBV3-1/TRBV3-2

CDR3aa: CASSPTGTNGYTF
CDR3nt: TGTGCCAGTAGCCCCACAGGGACTAATGGCTACACCTTC
j_gene: TRBJ1-2
d_gene: .
abundance: .
v_gene: TRBV19

CDR3aa: CASSRAGAEKLFF
CDR3nt: TGTGCCAGCAGTCGGGCAGGGGCTGAAAAACTGTTTTTT
j_gene: TRBJ1-4
d_gene: .
abundance: .
v_gene: TRBV2

CDR3aa: CASSPLAGGYNEQFF
CDR3nt: TGTGCCAGCAGTCCTCTAGCGGGAGGGTACAATGAGCAGTTCTTC
j_gene: TRBJ2-1
d_gene: TRBD2
abundance: .
v_gene: TRBV6-5

CDR3aa: CASRGVGREKETQYF
CDR3nt: TGTGCCAGCAGGGGGGTAGGCCGGGAGAAAGAGACCCAGTACTTC
j_gene: TRBJ2-5
d_gene: .
abundance: .
v_gene: TRBV2

CDR3aa: CASSRGYEQYF
CDR3nt: TGTGCCAGCAGCAGGGGATACGAGCAGTACTTC
j_gene: TRBJ2-7
d_gene: .
abundance: .
v_gene: TRBV11-2

CDR3aa: CASVRGAVDTQYF
CDR3nt: TGTGCCAGCGTAAGGGGTGCGGTAGATACGCAGTATTTT
j_gene: TRBJ2-3
d_gene: .
abundance: .
v_gene: TRBV12-3/TRBV12-4

CDR3aa: CAARGDHEQYF
CDR3nt: TGTGCCGCTAGAGGAGACCACGAGCAGTACTTC
j_gene: TRBJ2-7
d_gene: .
abundance: .
v_gene: TRBV6-5

CDR3aa: CATGGQGDFHEQYF
CDR3nt: TGTGCCACCGGGGGACAGGGTGATTTCCACGAGCAGTACTTC
j_gene: TRBJ2-7
d_gene: TRBD1
abundance: once
v_gene: TRBV27

CDR3aa: CASSPRYGEQFF
CDR3nt: TGTGCCAGCAGTCCGAGGTACGGTGAGCAGTTCTTC
j_gene: TRBJ2-1
d_gene: .
abundance: .
v_gene: TRBV6-2/TRBV6-3

CDR3aa: CASSLASQGAVNTEAFF
CDR3nt: TGTGCCAGCAGCTTAGCATCACAGGGGGCTGTGAACACTGAAGCTTTCTTT
j_gene: TRBJ1-1
d_gene: TRBD1
abundance: .
v_gene: TRBV7-2

CDR3aa: CASSQPLTSGPNNEQFF
CDR3nt: TGTGCCAGCAGCCAACCACTCACTAGCGGGCCCAACAATGAGCAGTTCTTC
j_gene: TRBJ2-1
d_gene: TRBD2
abundance: .
v_gene: TRBV4-2

CDR3aa: CASSPYQGINNEQFF
CDR3nt: TGTGCCAGCAGCCCATACCAGGGAATTAACAATGAGCAGTTCTTC
j_gene: TRBJ2-1
d_gene: .
abundance: .
v_gene: TRBV7-9

CDR3aa: CASSLPNNEQFF
CDR3nt: TGCGCCAGCAGCTTGCCCAACAATGAGCAGTTCTTC
j_gene: TRBJ2-1
d_gene: .
abundance: once
v_gene: TRBV5-1

CDR3aa: CASSLNRDTEAFF
CDR3nt: TGTGCCAGCAGCCTGAACAGGGACACTGAAGCTTTCTTT
j_gene: TRBJ1-1
d_gene: .
abundance: .
v_gene: TRBV6-5

CDR3aa: CASSTGTANTEAFF
CDR3nt: TGTGCCAGCAGTACCGGGACAGCCAACACTGAAGCTTTCTTT
j_gene: TRBJ1-1
d_gene: TRBD1
abundance: .
v_gene: TRBV6-5

CDR3aa: CSGRGRDGYTF
CDR3nt: TGCAGTGGGAGGGGGAGGGATGGCTACACCTTC
j_gene: TRBJ1-2
d_gene: .
abundance: once
v_gene: TRBV20-1

CDR3aa: CASSEEVSGNEQFF
CDR3nt: TGCGCCAGCAGTGAGGAGGTTTCTGGGAATGAGCAGTTCTTC
j_gene: TRBJ2-1
d_gene: .
abundance: .
v_gene: TRBV10-1

CDR3aa: CASSQDASGLGSDEQFF
CDR3nt: TGCGCCAGCAGCCAAGATGCTAGCGGGCTAGGGTCGGATGAGCAGTTCTTC
j_gene: TRBJ2-1
d_gene: TRBD2
abundance: .
v_gene: TRBV4-1

CDR3aa: CASSPGTSGANTGELFF
CDR3nt: TGTGCCAGCAGCCCCGGGACTAGCGGGGCTAACACCGGGGAGCTGTTTTTT
j_gene: TRBJ2-2
d_gene: TRBD2
abundance: .
v_gene: TRBV11-2

CDR3aa: CASSPTGGSYNEQFF
CDR3nt: TGTGCCAGCAGCCCGACAGGGGGGTCCTACAATGAGCAGTTCTTC
j_gene: TRBJ2-1
d_gene: TRBD1
abundance: .
v_gene: TRBV7-9

CDR3aa: CASSLQGNYNEQFF
CDR3nt: TGTGCCAGCAGCTTACAGGGAAACTACAATGAGCAGTTCTTC
j_gene: TRBJ2-1
d_gene: .
abundance: .
v_gene: TRBV27